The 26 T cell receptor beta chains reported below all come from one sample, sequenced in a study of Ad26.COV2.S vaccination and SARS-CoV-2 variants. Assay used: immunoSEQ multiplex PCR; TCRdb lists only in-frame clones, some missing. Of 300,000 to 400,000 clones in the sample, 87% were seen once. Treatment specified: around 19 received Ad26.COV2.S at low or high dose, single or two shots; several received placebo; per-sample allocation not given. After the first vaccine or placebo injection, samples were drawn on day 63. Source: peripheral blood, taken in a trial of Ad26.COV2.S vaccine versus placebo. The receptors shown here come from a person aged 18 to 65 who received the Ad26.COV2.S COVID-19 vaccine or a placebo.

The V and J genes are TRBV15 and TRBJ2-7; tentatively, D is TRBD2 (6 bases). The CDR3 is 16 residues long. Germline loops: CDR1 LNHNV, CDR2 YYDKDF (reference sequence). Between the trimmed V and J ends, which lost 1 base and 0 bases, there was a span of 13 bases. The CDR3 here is CATSRGGDEGSYEQYF. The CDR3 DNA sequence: TGTGCCACCAGCAGAGGGGGGGATGAAGGCTCCTACGAGCAGTACTTC. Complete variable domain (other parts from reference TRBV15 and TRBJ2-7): DAMVIQNPRYQVTQFGKPVTLSCSQTLNHNVMYWYQQKSSQAPKLLFHYYDKDFNNEADTPDNFQSRRPNTSFCFLDIRSPGLGDTAMYLCATSRGGDEGSYEQYFGPGTRLTVT.

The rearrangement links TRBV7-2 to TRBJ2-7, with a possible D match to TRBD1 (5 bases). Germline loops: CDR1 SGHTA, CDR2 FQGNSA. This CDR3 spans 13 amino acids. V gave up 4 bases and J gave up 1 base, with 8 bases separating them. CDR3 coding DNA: TGTGCCAGCAGCTCAGGGATGTCCTACGAGCAGTACTTC. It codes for CASSSGMSYEQYF. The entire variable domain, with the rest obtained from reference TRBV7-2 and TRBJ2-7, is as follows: GAGVSQSPSNKVTEKGKDVELRCDPISGHTALYWYRQSLGQGLEFLIYFQGNSAPDKSGLPSDRFSAERTGGSVSTLTIQRTQQEDSAVYLCASSSGMSYEQYFGPGTRLTVT.

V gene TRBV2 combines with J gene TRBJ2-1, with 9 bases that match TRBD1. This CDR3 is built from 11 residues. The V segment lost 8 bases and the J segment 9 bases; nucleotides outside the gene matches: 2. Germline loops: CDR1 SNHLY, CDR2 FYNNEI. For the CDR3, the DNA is TGTGCCAGCGGACAGGGGTTTGAGCAGTTCTTC. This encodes CASGQGFEQFF.

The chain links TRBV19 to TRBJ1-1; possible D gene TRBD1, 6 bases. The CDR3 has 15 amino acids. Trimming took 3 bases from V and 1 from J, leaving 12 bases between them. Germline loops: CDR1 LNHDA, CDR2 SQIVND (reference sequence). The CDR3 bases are TGTGCCAGTAGTATGTTGGGGGGACAGAACACTGAAGCTTTCTTT. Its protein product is CASSMLGGQNTEAFF. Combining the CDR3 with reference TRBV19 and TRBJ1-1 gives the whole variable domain DGGITQSPKYLFRKEGQNVTLSCEQNLNHDAMYWYRQDPGQGLRLIYYSQIVNDFQKGDIAEGYSVSREKKESFPLTVTSAQKNPTAFYLCASSMLGGQNTEAFFGQGTRLTVV.

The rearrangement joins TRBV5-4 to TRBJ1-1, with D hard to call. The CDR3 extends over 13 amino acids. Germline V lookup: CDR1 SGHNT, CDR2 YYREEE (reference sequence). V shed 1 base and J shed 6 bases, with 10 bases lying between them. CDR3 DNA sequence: TGTGCCAGCAGCTTGACGGGATGGGCTGAAGCTTTCTTT. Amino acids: CASSLTGWAEAFF.

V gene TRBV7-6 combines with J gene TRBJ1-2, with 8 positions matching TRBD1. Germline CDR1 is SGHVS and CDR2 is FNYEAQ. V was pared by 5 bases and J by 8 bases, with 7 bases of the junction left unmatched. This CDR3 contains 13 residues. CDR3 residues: CASSLDRVGGYTF. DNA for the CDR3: TGTGCCAGCAGCCTGGACAGGGTGGGGGGCTACACCTTC.

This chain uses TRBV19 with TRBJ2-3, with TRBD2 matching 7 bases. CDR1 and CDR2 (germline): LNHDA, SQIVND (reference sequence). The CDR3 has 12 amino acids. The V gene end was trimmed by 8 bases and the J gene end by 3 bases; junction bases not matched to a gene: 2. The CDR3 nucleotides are TGTGCCAGTCGGACTAGGACAGATACGCAGTATTTT. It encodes CASRTRTDTQYF.

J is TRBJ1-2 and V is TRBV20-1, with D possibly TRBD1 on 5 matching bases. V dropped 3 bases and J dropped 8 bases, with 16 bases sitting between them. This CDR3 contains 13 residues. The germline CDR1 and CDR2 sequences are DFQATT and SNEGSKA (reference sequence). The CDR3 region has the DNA TGCAGTGCTAGTTTAGTCAGGGATGGAGGCTACACCTTC. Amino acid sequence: CSASLVRDGGYTF.

CDR3 nucleotides: TGTGCCAGCAGTTACCCGGCCGGTCAGAACACTGAAGCTTTCTTT. Protein sequence: CASSYPAGQNTEAFF. The J gene is TRBJ1-1, the V gene TRBV6-5; no reliable D call. The CDR3 is 15 residues long. V was cut by 2 bases and J by 1 base, with 11 bases left in between. Germline V gene lookup returns CDR1 MNHEY and CDR2 SVGAGI.

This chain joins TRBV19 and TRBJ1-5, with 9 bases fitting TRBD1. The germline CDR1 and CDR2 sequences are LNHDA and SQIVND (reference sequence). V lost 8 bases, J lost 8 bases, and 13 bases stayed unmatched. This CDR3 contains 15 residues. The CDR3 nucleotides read TGTGCCAGTTGCCAGCCCAGGACAGGGGTAGAGCCCCAGCATTTT. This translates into CASCQPRTGVEPQHF.

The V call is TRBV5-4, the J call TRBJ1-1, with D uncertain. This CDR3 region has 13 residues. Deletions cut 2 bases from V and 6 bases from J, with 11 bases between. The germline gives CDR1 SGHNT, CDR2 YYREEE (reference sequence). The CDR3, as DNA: TGTGCCAGCAGCTTCGGTGGGAAGGCTGAAGCTTTCTTT. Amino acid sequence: CASSFGGKAEAFF.

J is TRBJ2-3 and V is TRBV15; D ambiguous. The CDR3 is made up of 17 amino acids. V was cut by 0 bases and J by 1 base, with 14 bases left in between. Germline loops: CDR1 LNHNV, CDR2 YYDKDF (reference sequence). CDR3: CATSRDLVFLGTDTQYF. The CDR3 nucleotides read TGTGCCACCAGCAGAGATTTAGTCTTCCTAGGCACAGATACGCAGTATTTT.

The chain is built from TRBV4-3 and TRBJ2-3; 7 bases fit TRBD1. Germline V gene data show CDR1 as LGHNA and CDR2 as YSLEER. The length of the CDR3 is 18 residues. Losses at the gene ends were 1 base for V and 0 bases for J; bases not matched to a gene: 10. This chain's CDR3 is CASSQAGQEIWSTDTQYF. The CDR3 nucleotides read TGCGCCAGCAGCCAAGCTGGACAGGAGATATGGAGCACAGATACGCAGTATTTT.

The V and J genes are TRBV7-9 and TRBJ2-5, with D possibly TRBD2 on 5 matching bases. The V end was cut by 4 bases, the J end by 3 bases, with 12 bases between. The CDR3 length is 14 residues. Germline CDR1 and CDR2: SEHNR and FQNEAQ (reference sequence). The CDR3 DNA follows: TGTGCCAGCAGCTCATTGATCGGGGAAGAGACCCAGTACTTC. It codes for CASSSLIGEETQYF.

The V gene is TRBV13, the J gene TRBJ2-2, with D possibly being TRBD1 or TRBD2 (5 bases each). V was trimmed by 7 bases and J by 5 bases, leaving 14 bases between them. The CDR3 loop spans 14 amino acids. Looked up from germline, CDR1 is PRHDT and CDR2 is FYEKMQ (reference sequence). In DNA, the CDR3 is TGTGCCAGCAACCCAGGGCGGGCAACCGGGGAGCTGTTTTTT. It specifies CASNPGRATGELFF.

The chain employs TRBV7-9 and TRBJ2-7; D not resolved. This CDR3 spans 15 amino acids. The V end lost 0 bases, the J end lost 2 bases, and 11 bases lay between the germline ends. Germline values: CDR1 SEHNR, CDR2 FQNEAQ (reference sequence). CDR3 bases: TGTGCCAGCAGCTTAGCCGGGCTAATTGCCTACGAGCAGTACTTC. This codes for CASSLAGLIAYEQYF.

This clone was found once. CDR3 nucleotides: TGTGCCAGCAGTGAAGGTGGCTACGAGCAGTACTTC. This codes for CASSEGGYEQYF. The chain has TRBV25-1 and TRBJ2-7; D unclear. The V gene lost 2 bases and the J gene lost 3 bases, with 5 bases spanning the gap. This CDR3 has 12 amino acids. The germline CDR1 and CDR2 sequences are MGHDK and SYGVNS.

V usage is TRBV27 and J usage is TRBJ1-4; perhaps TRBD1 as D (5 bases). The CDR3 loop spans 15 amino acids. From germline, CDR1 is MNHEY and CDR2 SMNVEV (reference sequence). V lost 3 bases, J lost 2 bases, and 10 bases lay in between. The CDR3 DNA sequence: TGTGCCAGCAGTTTGGAGGGGAGGACTAATGAAAAACTGTTTTTT. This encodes CASSLEGRTNEKLFF.

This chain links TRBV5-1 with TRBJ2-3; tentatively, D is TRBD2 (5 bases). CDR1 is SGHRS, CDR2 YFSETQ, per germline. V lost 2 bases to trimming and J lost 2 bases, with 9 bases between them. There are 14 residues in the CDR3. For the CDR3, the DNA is TGCGCCAGCAGCTTCGGGGAATACACAGATACGCAGTATTTT. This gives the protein CASSFGEYTDTQYF.

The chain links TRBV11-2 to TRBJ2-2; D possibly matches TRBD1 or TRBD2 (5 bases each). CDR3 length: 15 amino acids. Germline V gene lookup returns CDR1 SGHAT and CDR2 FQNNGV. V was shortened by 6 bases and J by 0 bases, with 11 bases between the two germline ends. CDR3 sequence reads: CASRTGTTNTGELFF. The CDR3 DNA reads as TGTGCCAGCAGGACCGGGACGACGAACACCGGGGAGCTGTTTTTT.

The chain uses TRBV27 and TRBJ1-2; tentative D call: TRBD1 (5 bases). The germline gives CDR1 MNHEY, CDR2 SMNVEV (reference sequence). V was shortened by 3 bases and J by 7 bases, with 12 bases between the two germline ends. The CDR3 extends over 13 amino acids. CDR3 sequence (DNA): TGTGCCAGCAGTTTTGGGGGATTGGGTGGCTACACCTTC. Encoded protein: CASSFGGLGGYTF.

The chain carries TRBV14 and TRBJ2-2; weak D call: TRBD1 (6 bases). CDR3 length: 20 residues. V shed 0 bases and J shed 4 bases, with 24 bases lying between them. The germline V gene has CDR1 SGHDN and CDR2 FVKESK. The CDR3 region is CASSQEWGRGPPMGTGELFF. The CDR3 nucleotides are TGTGCCAGCAGCCAAGAATGGGGCAGGGGTCCCCCTATGGGCACCGGGGAGCTGTTTTTT.

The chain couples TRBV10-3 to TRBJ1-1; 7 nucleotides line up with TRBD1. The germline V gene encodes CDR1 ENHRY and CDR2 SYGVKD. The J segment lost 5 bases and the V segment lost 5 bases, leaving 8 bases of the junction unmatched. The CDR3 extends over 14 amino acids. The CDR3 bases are TGTGCCATCAGTATTCGGACAGGCGGGACTGAAGCTTTCTTT. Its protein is CAISIRTGGTEAFF.

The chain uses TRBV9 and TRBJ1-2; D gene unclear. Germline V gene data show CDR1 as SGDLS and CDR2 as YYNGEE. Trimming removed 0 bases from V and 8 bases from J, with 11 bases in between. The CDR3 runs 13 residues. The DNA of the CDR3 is TGTGCCAGCAGCGTAGGGGTTCAATACGGCTACACCTTC. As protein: CASSVGVQYGYTF.

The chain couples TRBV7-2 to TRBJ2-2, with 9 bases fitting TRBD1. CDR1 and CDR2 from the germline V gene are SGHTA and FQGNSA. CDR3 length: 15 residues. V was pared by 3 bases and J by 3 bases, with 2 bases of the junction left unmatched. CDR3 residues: CASSLGTGYTGELFF. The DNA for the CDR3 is TGTGCCAGCAGCTTGGGGACAGGGTACACCGGGGAGCTGTTTTTT.

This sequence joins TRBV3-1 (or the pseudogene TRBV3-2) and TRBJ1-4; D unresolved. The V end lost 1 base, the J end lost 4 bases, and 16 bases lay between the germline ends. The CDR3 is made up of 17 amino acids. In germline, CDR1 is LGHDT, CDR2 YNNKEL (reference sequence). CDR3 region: CASSQVRLSPLNEKLFF. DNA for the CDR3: TGTGCCAGCAGCCAAGTGCGACTATCCCCACTTAATGAAAAACTGTTTTTT.